The rows below give T cell receptor beta chains drawn from one sample of a study of blood T cell repertoires in COVID-19. Measured with immunoSEQ multiplex PCR; TCRdb has only the in-frame clones, and not every one. Of around 280,000 clones in the sample, around 86% were seen once. The sequencing input was peripheral blood. Receptor source: a man in his 70s with acute or convalescent COVID-19. The CDR3 runs from the conserved cysteine through the conserved F or W. Each record gives: D gene, J gene, V gene, clone size, CDR3 protein, CDR3 DNA. The D gene is left open where the match is weak. Clone size is given for some rows only: seen once, a few or many times, or a class if the clone is expanded.

>TRBD2|TRBJ2-1|TRBV5-4|NA
CASSLGTSHNEQFF
TGTGCCAGCAGCTTAGGGACTAGCCACAATGAGCAGTTCTTC
>NA|TRBJ2-7|TRBV2|NA
CASSEGAAYEQYF
TGTGCCAGCAGTGAAGGGGCAGCCTACGAGCAGTACTTC
>NA|TRBJ2-1|TRBV4-3|NA
CASSQGRHNEQFF
TGCGCCAGCAGCCAGGGCAGGCACAATGAGCAGTTCTTC
>NA|TRBJ2-6|TRBV5-1|NA
CASSLEGVSGANVLTF
TGCGCCAGCAGCTTGGAGGGGGTATCTGGGGCCAACGTCCTGACTTTC
>TRBD2|TRBJ2-5|TRBV30|NA
CAWSQRASGAEETQYF
TGTGCCTGGAGTCAGCGGGCTAGCGGGGCCGAAGAGACCCAGTACTTC
>NA|TRBJ2-2|TRBV19|NA
CATNPQIANTGELFF
TGTGCCACCAACCCCCAGATCGCGAACACCGGGGAGCTGTTTTTT
>TRBD2|TRBJ2-1|TRBV30|NA
CAWQGPREFVGNEQFF
TGTGCCTGGCAGGGTCCGCGGGAGTTCGTGGGTAATGAGCAGTTCTTC
>NA|TRBJ2-7|TRBV2|once
CASRSDSYEQYF
TGTGCCAGCCGCTCCGACAGCTACGAGCAGTACTTC
>TRBD1|TRBJ2-2|TRBV9|NA
CASSEQGTGELFF
TGTGCCAGCAGCGAACAGGGGACCGGGGAGCTGTTTTTT
>NA|TRBJ1-5|TRBV6-6|NA
CASSSPGNQPQHF
TGTGCCAGCAGTTCTCCGGGCAATCAGCCCCAGCATTTT
>NA|TRBJ1-1|TRBV3-1/TRBV3-2|NA
CASSQGSYTEAFF
TGTGCCAGCAGCCAGGGGAGTTATACTGAAGCTTTCTTT
>NA|TRBJ2-1|TRBV7-2|once
CASSLDVGPQFF
TGTGCCAGCAGCTTAGACGTGGGGCCCCAGTTCTTC
>TRBD1|TRBJ2-5|TRBV7-6|NA
CASSRMTGVYETQYF
TGTGCCAGCAGTCGAATGACAGGGGTCTACGAGACCCAGTACTTC
>NA|TRBJ2-3|TRBV5-1|NA
CASSVSKRVDF
TGCGCCAGCAGCGTGTCGAAACGAGTGGATTTT